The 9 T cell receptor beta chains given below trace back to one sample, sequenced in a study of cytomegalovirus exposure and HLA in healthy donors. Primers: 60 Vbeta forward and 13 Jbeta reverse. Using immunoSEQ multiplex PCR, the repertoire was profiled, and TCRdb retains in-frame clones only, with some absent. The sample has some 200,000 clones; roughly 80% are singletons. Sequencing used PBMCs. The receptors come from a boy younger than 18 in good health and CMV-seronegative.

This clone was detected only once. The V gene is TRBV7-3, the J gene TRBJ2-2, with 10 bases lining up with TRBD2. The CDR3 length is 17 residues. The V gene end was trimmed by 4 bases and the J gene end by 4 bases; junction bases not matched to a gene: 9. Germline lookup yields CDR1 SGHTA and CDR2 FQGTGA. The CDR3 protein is CASSSTSGTSATGELFF. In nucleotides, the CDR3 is TGTGCCAGCAGCTCCACCTCCGGGACTAGCGCCACCGGGGAGCTGTTTTTT.

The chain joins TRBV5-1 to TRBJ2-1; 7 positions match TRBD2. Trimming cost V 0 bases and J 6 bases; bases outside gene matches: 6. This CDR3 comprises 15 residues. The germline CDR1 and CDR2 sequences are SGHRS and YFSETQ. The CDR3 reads CASSLEAGVPNEQFF. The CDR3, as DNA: TGCGCCAGCAGCTTGGAGGCGGGAGTCCCCAATGAGCAGTTCTTC.

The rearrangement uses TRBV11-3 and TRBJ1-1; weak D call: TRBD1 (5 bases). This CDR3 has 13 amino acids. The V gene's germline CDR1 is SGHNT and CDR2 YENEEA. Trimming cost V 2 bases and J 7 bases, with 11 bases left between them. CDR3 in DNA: TGTGCCAGCAGCTTAATCGGAGGGGTTGAAGCTTTCTTT. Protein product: CASSLIGGVEAFF.

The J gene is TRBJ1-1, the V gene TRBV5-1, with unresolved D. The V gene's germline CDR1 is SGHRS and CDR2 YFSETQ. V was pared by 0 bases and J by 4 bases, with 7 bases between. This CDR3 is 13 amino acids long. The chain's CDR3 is CASSLVPGTEAFF. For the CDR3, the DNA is TGCGCCAGCAGCTTGGTGCCGGGCACTGAAGCTTTCTTT.

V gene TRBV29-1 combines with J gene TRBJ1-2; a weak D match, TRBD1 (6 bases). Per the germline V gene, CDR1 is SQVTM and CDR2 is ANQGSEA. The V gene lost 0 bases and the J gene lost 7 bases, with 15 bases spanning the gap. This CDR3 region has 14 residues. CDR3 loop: CSVEDNSGAPGYTF. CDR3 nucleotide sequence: TGCAGCGTTGAAGACAACTCAGGGGCGCCTGGCTACACCTTC.

The DNA for the CDR3 is TGTGCCTGGAGTGTACGGCTGACTAGCGCAGATACGCAGTATTTT. Its protein product is CAWSVRLTSADTQYF. The V gene is TRBV30, the J gene TRBJ2-3, with 8 bases lining up with TRBD2. The CDR3 covers 15 residues. CDR1 and CDR2 (germline): GTSNPN, SVGIG (reference sequence). J was trimmed by 4 bases and V by 0 bases; bases with no gene match: 6.

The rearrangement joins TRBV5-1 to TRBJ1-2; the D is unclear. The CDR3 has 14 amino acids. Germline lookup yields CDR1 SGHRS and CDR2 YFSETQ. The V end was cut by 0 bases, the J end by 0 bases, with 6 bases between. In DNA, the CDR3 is TGCGCCAGCAGCTTGGGGCCGACTAACTATGGCTACACCTTC. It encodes CASSLGPTNYGYTF.

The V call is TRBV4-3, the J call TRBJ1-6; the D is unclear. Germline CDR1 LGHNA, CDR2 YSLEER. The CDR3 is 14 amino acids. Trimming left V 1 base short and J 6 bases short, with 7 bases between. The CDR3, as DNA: TGCGCCAGCAGCCAAGGACGGGTTAATTCACCCCTCCACTTT. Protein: CASSQGRVNSPLHF.

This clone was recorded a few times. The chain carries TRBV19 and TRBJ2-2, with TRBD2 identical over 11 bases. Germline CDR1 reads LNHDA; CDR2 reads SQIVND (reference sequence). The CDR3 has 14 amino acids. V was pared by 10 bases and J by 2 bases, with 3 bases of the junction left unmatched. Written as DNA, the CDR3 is TGTGCCACCCGACTAGCGGGAAACACCGGGGAGCTGTTTTTT. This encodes CATRLAGNTGELFF.